Described below is a single T cell receptor (beta chain) sequence and its context. The antigen is undetermined. This CDR3 is 14 amino acids long. V shed 8 bases and J shed 0 bases, with 14 bases lying between them. CDR1 and CDR2 from the germline V gene are SEHNR and FQNEAQ (reference sequence). The data belong to a study of Ad26.COV2.S vaccination and SARS-CoV-2 variants. Overall study context: It was the COV1001 Ad26.COV2.S trial arm that included the donor. By the intramuscular route, Ad26.COV2.S was given once, or twice 56 days apart. Findings and caveats of the study: Relative to placebo recipients, vaccine recipients exhibited elevated spike-specific TCR breadth. Measurement of non-spike TCR breadth gave similar results in vaccine and placebo recipients.

Method: immunoSEQ multiplex PCR; TCRdb's copy keeps in-frame clones and lacks some. The sample has over 400,000 clones, about 90% seen once; the top ten hold 1.5% to 2%. Treatment defined: some 19 received Ad26.COV2.S at low or high dose, single or two shots; 5 received placebo; per-sample allocation not given. Samples came from day 63 after the first vaccine or placebo injection. V is TRBV7-9 and J is TRBJ2-7, with D possibly matching TRBD1 (5 bases). The TCR originated in a person between 18 and 60 years old who received the Ad26.COV2.S COVID-19 vaccine or a placebo. Sequencing used peripheral blood, obtained in a trial of Ad26.COV2.S vaccine versus placebo. This CDR3 is CASRADRSSYEQYF. The CDR3 coding sequence is TGTGCCAGCCGAGCAGACAGAAGCTCCTACGAGCAGTACTTC.